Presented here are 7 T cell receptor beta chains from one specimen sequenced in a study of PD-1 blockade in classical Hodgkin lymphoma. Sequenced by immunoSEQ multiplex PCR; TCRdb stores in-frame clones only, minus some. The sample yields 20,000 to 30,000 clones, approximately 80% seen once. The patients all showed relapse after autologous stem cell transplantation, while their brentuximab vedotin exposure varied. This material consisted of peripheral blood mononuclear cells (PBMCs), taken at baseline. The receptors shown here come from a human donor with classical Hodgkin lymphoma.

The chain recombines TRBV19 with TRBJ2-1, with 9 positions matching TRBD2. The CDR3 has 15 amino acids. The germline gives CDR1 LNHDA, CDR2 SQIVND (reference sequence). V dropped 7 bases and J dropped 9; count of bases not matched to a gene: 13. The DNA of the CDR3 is TGTGCCAGTACCCTCAGGGGACTAGCAGACTTTGAGCAGTTCTTC. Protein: CASTLRGLADFEQFF.

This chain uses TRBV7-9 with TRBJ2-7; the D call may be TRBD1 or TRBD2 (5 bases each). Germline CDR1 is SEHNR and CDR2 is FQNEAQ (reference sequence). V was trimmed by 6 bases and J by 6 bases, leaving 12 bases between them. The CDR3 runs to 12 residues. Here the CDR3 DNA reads TGTGCCAGCAGAGGCCCAGGGACCGAGCAGTACTTC. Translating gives CASRGPGTEQYF.

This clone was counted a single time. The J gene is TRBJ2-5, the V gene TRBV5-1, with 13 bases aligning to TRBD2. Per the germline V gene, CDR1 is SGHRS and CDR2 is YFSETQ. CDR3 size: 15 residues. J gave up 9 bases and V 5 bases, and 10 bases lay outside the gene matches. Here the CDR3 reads CASSQGLAGTGAQYF. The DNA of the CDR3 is TGCGCCAGCAGTCAGGGACTAGCGGGGACGGGGGCCCAGTACTTC.

The CDR3 loop is CASTTGAGGPYEQFF. CDR3 in DNA: TGTGCCAGCACCACGGGGGCGGGGGGGCCGTATGAGCAGTTCTTC. The rearrangement links TRBV5-4 to TRBJ2-1; 9 nucleotides line up with TRBD2. Germline V CDR1 and CDR2: SGHNT, YYREEE (reference sequence). The CDR3 contains 15 residues. V shed 6 bases and J 8 bases; nucleotides not matched to a gene: 12.

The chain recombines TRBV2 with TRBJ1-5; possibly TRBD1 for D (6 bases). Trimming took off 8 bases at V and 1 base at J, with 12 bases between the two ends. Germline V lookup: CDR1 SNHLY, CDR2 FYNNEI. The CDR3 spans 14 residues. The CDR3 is CASQQGMSNQPQHF. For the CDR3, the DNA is TGTGCCAGCCAACAGGGAATGAGCAATCAGCCCCAGCATTTT.

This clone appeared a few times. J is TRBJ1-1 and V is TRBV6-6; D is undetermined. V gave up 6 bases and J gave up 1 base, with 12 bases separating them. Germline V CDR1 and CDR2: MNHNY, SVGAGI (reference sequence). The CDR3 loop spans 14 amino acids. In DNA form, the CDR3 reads TGTGCCAGCAGGGGTCTTAGTGGGAACACTGAAGCTTTCTTT. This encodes CASRGLSGNTEAFF.

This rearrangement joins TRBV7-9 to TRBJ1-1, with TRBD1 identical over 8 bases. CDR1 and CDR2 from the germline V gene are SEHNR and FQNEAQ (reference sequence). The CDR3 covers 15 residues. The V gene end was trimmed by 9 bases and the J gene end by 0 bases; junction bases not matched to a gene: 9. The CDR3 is CASVSNRGMNTEAFF. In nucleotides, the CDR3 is TGTGCCAGTGTAAGCAACAGGGGGATGAACACTGAAGCTTTCTTT.